This T cell receptor beta chain was documented in a study of human T cells and chemical hapten exposure (dated by TCRdb to about 2021). Turning to the overall study: For sensitization, 2% DPC in acetone was applied to a roughly 2 cm by roughly 2 cm area of upper inner arm skin. Peripheral blood TCR repertoire changes were tracked in vivo in alopecia patients during primary and secondary sensitization to the hapten diphenylcyclopropenone (DPC). Blood samples were taken from patients before sensitization (week 0) and at 2, 6 and about 24 weeks after DPC sensitization. Weekly therapeutic DPC doses were additionally applied to the scalp of patients throughout the roughly 26-week study period. Libraries were pooled for sequencing, and variation in per-sample TCR yields was attributed mainly to small differences in library volumes within the pool. Twenty-nine alopecia patients gave blood for TCR sequencing at one to four time points (pre-sensitization, 2, 6 and 24 weeks). Alopecia areata with under or over 50% scalp involvement, alopecia totalis and alopecia universalis were represented in the patient cohort, which was mostly female. Patch testing was done on the upper back using Finn chambers containing 0.01% DPC, and results were scored after 6 days according to International Contact Dermatitis Research Group standards. Study-wide conclusions, independent of this receptor: After repeated subsampling, changes were observed in the strength of the expansion versus patch-test correlation and in the threshold at which the correlation became significant. The number of TCRs above 1 in 1000 frequency did not change with DPC sensitization; there was no evidence of global repertoire structure alterations. Compared with pre-sensitization or healthy control sets, expanded TCRs formed significantly more large CDR3 similarity clusters, which is consistent with antigen-driven responses. Patch test score correlated positively with the number of PT1 expanded TCRs, reaching significance at thresholds 8, 16 and 32 but not at 4. Because all patients had alopecia, a presumed autoimmune disease, the immune response of the patients might differ from that of healthy individuals.

This sample's time point label indicates: patch test 2, 6 weeks after DPC sensitization. Per the publication, the treatment or condition label means: therapeutic diphenylcyclopropenone sensitization with weekly scalp DPC. At each patch-test visit, blood was drawn before the patch test was applied. To be eligible, patients had to be aged 18 to 70, diagnosed with alopecia and judged suitable for DPC therapy, while pregnant patients were excluded. Total RNA was isolated from unfractionated whole blood collected in Tempus Blood RNA tubes. This clonotype has just a few counts. Which antigen it targets is not known. Base qualities are not provided; no much larger clone lies one nucleotide away. Libraries were built with RACE. The instrument was a NextSeq 500. Library preparation attached unique molecular identifiers to individual cDNA molecules for quantitative, reproducible TCR counting. For every blood RNA sample, sequencing covered both the TCR alpha and TCR beta chains. As for how the authors treated the data: A median of around 100,000 TCRs per sample was observed, with a range of roughly 23,224 to 700,000. V, J and CDR3 annotation of the TCR reads was performed with the Decombinator software suite. For PS versus PT1 abundance plots, all samples were subsampled to the same number of TCRs (28,000). Expanded TCRs were defined as absent before sensitization and observed at least eight times at the 2-week time point. TCRdb took the public reads, trimmed them with fastp at Q25, ran MiXCR for clone calling and kept in-frame beta chains. Rows with a matching CDR3 protein are joined into one entry that keeps the most common DNA and genes. The V and J calls shown here were made by TCRdb, not taken from the authors' results. The sample yields roughly 150,000 distinct CDR3 sequences; about 12% were counted once. 1.4% of the sample comes from the top ten.

As encoded in the germline V gene (reference sequence), CDR1 is GTSNPN while CDR2 is SVGIG. The CDR3 numbers 14 residues from cysteine through phenylalanine. Only the CDR3 DNA stays, 42 bases, in frame from base 1. V sheds 0 bases and J sheds 6 bases, leaving 12 bases between their ends. The specimen comprised whole blood, sampled in connection with sensitization to the hapten diphenylcyclopropenone (DPC). The chain is assembled from TRBV30 and TRBJ1-5, and possibly TRBD1, on 6 matching bases. This clonotype was obtained from a woman aged 45 to 65 with alopecia areata. Some clones in this sample may be carry-over from other donors' samples. The DNA sequence is TGTGCCTGGAGTGTACAGGGAGGGGTTCAGCCCCAGCATTTT. Its protein is CAWSVQGGVQPQHF.